This entry lists 22 T cell receptor delta chains sequenced from one sample in a study of gamma-delta chains in newborns, infants, children. TCRdb redid the clone calls on the reads with CATT. The sample consists of fewer than 5,500 delta-chain clones, around 36% of them appearing once. The source material was blood. The receptors come from a child who received the measles vaccine.

CDR3 sequence reads: CALGSGPPWGISVASNNKLIF. CDR3 sequence (DNA): TGTGCTCTGGGATCCGGGCCCCCATGGGGGATATCGGTAGCAAGTAACAATAAACTCATCTTT. The chain links TRDV1 to TRDJ1; 9 nucleotides match TRDD3. The germline V gene has CDR1 TSWWSYY and CDR2 QGS. J gave up 6 bases and V 9 bases, and 32 bases lay outside the gene matches. This CDR3 is 21 amino acids long.

This clone was picked up a small number of times. V is TRDV1 and J is TRDJ1, with 8 bases matching TRDD3. This CDR3 spans 23 amino acids. Unmatched junction bases numbered 26, after V lost 2 bases and J lost 0 bases. Germline lookup yields CDR1 TSWWSYY and CDR2 QGS. CDR3 coding DNA: TGTGCTCTTGGGGAAGTTGGGCTTCTCAGGGGGATAACCCTCGCGGTGTACACCGATAAACTCATCTTT. Translated, it gives CALGEVGLLRGITLAVYTDKLIF.

This chain connects TRDV1 to TRDJ3, with D possibly being TRDD3 (6 bases). The CDR3 totals 19 residues. Germline-derived CDR1 and CDR2 are TSWWSYY and QGS. Trimming took 2 bases from V and 4 from J, leaving 18 bases between them. DNA for the CDR3: TGTGCTCTTGGGGAATTCCCCGCTACTGGGTCTTGGGACACCCGACAGATGTTTTTC. Protein: CALGEFPATGSWDTRQMFF.

In the case of this clone: A junction end diverges from the germline sequence, so it may reflect a read error. This chain uses TRDV1 with TRDJ1; D is unresolved. Germline CDR1 is TSWWSYY and CDR2 is QGS. CDR3 length equals 14 residues. CDR3 amino acids: CALGEPSPADKPIF. Here the CDR3 DNA reads TGTGCTCTTGGGGAACCGTCCCCCGCTGATAAACCCATCTTT.

A remark on this clone: A much larger clonotype is one base distant, so this may be a read error. In the same sample, other DNA sequences code for this CDR3. Here the CDR3 reads CAASAESWTNWGTYTDKLIF. The DNA for the CDR3 is TGTGCAGCAAGTGCGGAATCTTGGACCAACTGGGGGACGTACACCGATAAACTCATCTTT. The J gene is TRDJ1, the V gene TRAV29/DV5; 9 bases are shared with TRDD3. Trimming took 2 bases from V and 0 from J; bases not matched to a gene: 20. In germline, CDR1 is NSMFDY, CDR2 ISSIKDK. This CDR3 contains 20 residues.

As regards this clone: A much larger clone lies one base from this, so it may be a read error. The chain uses TRDV1 and TRDJ1; the D gene could be TRDD2 or TRDD3 (8 bases each). Germline lookup yields CDR1 TSWWSYY and CDR2 QGS. This CDR3 spans 21 amino acids. The CDR3 spells CAPGAIGLPMVWGRNTDKLIF. The CDR3 DNA sequence: TGTGCTCCTGGGGCGATAGGCCTTCCTATGGTCTGGGGGAGGAACACCGATAAACTCATCTTT.

In the case of this clone: A much larger clone differs by one base, so this may be a read error. This chain connects TRDV1 to TRDJ1; a possible D gene is TRDD3 (9 bases). Trimming took off 3 bases at V and 1 base at J, with 36 bases between the two ends. Germline CDR1 TSWWSYY, CDR2 QGS. This CDR3 has 23 amino acids. The CDR3 DNA sequence: TGTGCTCTTGGGGACCCTCGAGGTCTTCCTACAGACTGGGGGACCCCCGCCACCGATAAACTCATCTTT. Translated: CALGDPRGLPTDWGTPATDKLIF.

Notes on this clone: Since a much larger clone is just one base distant, this may be a read error. Other DNA sequences in the same sample also yield this CDR3. V and J are TRDV3 and TRDJ1, with 7 positions matching TRDD2. There are 14 residues in the CDR3. Germline loops: CDR1 TVYSNPD, CDR2 GDNSRS (reference sequence). For the CDR3, the DNA is TGTGCCTTTTCCTTCCTTATCTACACCGATAAGCTCATCTTT. Translating gives CAFSFLIYTDKLIF.

This chain connects TRDV1 to TRDJ1, with 13 bases that match TRDD3. Germline V lookup: CDR1 TSWWSYY, CDR2 QGS. V shed 4 bases and J 1 base; nucleotides not matched to a gene: 18. The CDR3 covers 21 residues. The CDR3 DNA is TGTGCTCTTGGGGCCCCCCCGGTACGGTACTGGGGGATACGGGGCACCGATAAACTCATCTTT. Protein product: CALGAPPVRYWGIRGTDKLIF.

The CDR3 DNA reads TGTGCCTGTGACCCGGTTCCCCCTGGGACGCACACCGATAAACTCATCTTT. It yields the protein CACDPVPPGTHTDKLIF. V gene TRDV2 combines with J gene TRDJ1, with D possibly being TRDD3 (5 bases). CDR1 is GEAIGNYY, CDR2 EKD, per germline. The germline V and J ends were trimmed by 3 bases and 0 bases, with 19 bases remaining between them. This CDR3 has 17 amino acids.

The chain uses TRDV1 and TRDJ1; 12 bases fit TRDD3. Trimming removed 9 bases from V and 6 bases from J; junction bases left unmatched: 32. This CDR3 is built from 22 residues. The germline CDR1 and CDR2 sequences are TSWWSYY and QGS. CDR3 residues: CALSTSSSTGGYSRGTLNKLIF. In nucleotides, the CDR3 is TGTGCTCTGTCGACCTCGTCTTCTACTGGGGGATACTCTCGGGGGACCTTAAATAAACTCATCTTT.

This clone was recorded a few times. The V gene is TRDV2, the J gene TRDJ3, with 7 nucleotides matching TRDD3. J gave up 0 bases and V 3 bases, and 13 bases lay outside the gene matches. The CDR3 contains 20 residues. Germline CDR1 is GEAIGNYY and CDR2 is EKD. CDR3 nucleotide sequence: TGTGCCTGTGACCCTTTTACTGGGGCCCCTAGCTCCTGGGACACCCGACAGATGTTTTTC. It codes for CACDPFTGAPSSWDTRQMFF.

This chain links TRDV1 with TRDJ1, with TRDD3 identical over 10 bases. CDR1 TSWWSYY and CDR2 QGS come from the germline V gene. V dropped 4 bases and J dropped 3; count of bases not matched to a gene: 29. CDR3 length equals 23 residues. CDR3 sequence: CALGVDFPDTPVGDTGSADKLIF. In DNA form, the CDR3 reads TGTGCTCTTGGGGTGGACTTCCCCGACACCCCCGTGGGGGATACCGGGAGCGCCGATAAACTCATCTTT.

This clone occurred a few times. V gene TRDV1 combines with J gene TRDJ1, with TRDD3 matching 8 bases. With 2 bases clipped from V and 7 bases from J, the junction kept 15 bases outside the gene matches. Germline lookup yields CDR1 TSWWSYY and CDR2 QGS. There are 17 residues in the CDR3. CDR3 in amino acids: CALGELYSPILGGKLIF. The CDR3 DNA reads TGTGCTCTTGGGGAATTATACTCCCCCATACTGGGGGGTAAACTCATCTTT.

This clone is medium-sized in the sample. The rearrangement joins TRDV1 to TRDJ1; D is undetermined. This CDR3 has 16 amino acids. V lost 1 base and J lost 0, with 12 bases in between. Germline CDR1 is TSWWSYY and CDR2 is QGS. CDR3 in amino acids: CALGEQLERDTDKLIF. CDR3 sequence (DNA): TGTGCTCTTGGGGAACAACTAGAAAGGGACACCGATAAACTCATCTTT.

This rearrangement joins TRDV1 to TRDJ1, with 10 bases fitting TRDD3. The CDR3 contains 19 residues. Trimming at V came to 2 bases and at J to 2 bases, leaving 14 bases not matched to a gene. Germline-derived CDR1 and CDR2 are TSWWSYY and QGS. The CDR3 sequence is CALGEVFESLLGDTDKLIF. CDR3 DNA: TGTGCTCTTGGGGAAGTTTTTGAATCCTTACTGGGGGATACCGATAAACTCATCTTT.

The chain links TRDV3 to TRDJ1; 10 bases agree with TRDD3. The V and J ends lost 3 bases and 0 bases, in that order; junction bases with no gene match: 25. The CDR3 spans 21 residues. Germline CDR1 is TVYSNPD and CDR2 is GDNSRS (reference sequence). As DNA, the CDR3 is TGTGCCTTCCCTATAACTTCCTTAAAGGGGGATACGGCAGAGTACACCGATAAACTCATCTTT. It encodes CAFPITSLKGDTAEYTDKLIF. The whole variable domain, remainder taken from reference TRDV3 and TRDJ1, is CDKVTQSSPDQTVASGSEVVLLCTYDTVYSNPDLFWYRIRPDYSFQFVFYGDNSRSEGADFTQGRFSVKHILTQKAFHLVISPVRTEDSATYYCAFPITSLKGDTAEYTDKLIFGKGTRVTVEP.

This clone appeared a few times. The chain joins TRDV1 to TRDJ1; D tentatively reads TRDD2 or TRDD3 (5 bases each). This CDR3 has 21 residues. The germline CDR1 and CDR2 sequences are TSWWSYY and QGS. V was pared by 5 bases and J by 5 bases, with 36 bases between. The CDR3 DNA is TGTGCTCTTGGGAAGCGGGAGTTCCTCCATAATGAGGGGAGTCTGAGAGATAAACTCATCTTT. Translated: CALGKREFLHNEGSLRDKLIF.

The V and J genes are TRDV2 and TRDJ3, with D tentatively TRDD2 or TRDD3 (5 bases each). Germline V gene lookup returns CDR1 GEAIGNYY and CDR2 EKD. Trimming cost V 1 base and J 0 bases, with 12 bases left between them. This CDR3 is 18 amino acids long. This CDR3 is CACDTGTYNSWDTRQMFF. The CDR3 DNA follows: TGTGCCTGTGACACGGGGACCTACAACTCCTGGGACACCCGACAGATGTTTTTC.

The V call is TRDV1, the J call TRDJ1; the D gene could be TRDD2 or TRDD3 (6 bases each). The V gene's germline CDR1 is TSWWSYY and CDR2 QGS. The V gene lost 5 bases and the J gene lost 1 base, with 35 bases spanning the gap. CDR3 size: 22 residues. The CDR3 nucleotides are TGTGCTCTTGGGCCTCCGGCCTTCCCCCTCCTGAGAGGGGTGGGGGGCACCGATAAACTCATCTTT. Translated, it gives CALGPPAFPLLRGVGGTDKLIF.

This clone was seen a single time. The genes are TRDV1 and TRDJ1; 7 positions agree with TRDD3. V lost 3 bases, J lost 0 bases, and 22 bases stayed unmatched. This CDR3 is 21 amino acids long. Per germline, CDR1 TSWWSYY and CDR2 QGS. The CDR3 is CALGEVRLGIRRWGYTDKLIF. The DNA for the CDR3 is TGTGCTCTTGGGGAGGTACGACTGGGGATAAGAAGGTGGGGTTACACCGATAAACTCATCTTT.

This clone was counted only a few times. The chain links TRDV3 to TRDJ1; 13 nucleotides line up with TRDD3. V lost 4 bases, J lost 2 bases, and 19 bases stayed unmatched. CDR1 is TVYSNPD, CDR2 GDNSRS, per germline (reference sequence). This CDR3 is built from 19 residues. The CDR3 DNA is TGTGCCTCACTCCCTCGGGGCCGAACTGGGGGATACGGGACCGATAAACTCATCTTT. Translation: CASLPRGRTGGYGTDKLIF.